A single sample is the source of the 12 T cell receptor beta chains below, sequenced in a study of blood T cell repertoires in COVID-19. The repertoire was sequenced with immunoSEQ multiplex PCR; TCRdb's copy has only in-frame clones and lacks some. Of approximately 300,000 clones detected, 75% to 90% appear once; the ten largest clones hold approximately 5%. The sequenced sample consisted of PBMCs or T cells enriched from blood (not recorded which). The receptors originated from a man aged 60 to 69 who had recovered from COVID-19.

This clone was detected only once. J is TRBJ2-5 and V is TRBV6-5; tentative D call: TRBD1 (6 bases). The V end lost 1 base, the J end lost 5 bases, and 11 bases lay between the germline ends. This CDR3 is 14 amino acids long. CDR1 is MNHEY, CDR2 SVGAGI, per germline. The CDR3 loop is CASSYWERGETQYF. The CDR3 DNA reads as TGTGCCAGCAGTTACTGGGAGAGGGGGGAGACCCAGTACTTC.

V is TRBV2 and J is TRBJ1-3; 10 bases align to TRBD1. The CDR3 is 14 amino acids. Germline V lookup: CDR1 SNHLY, CDR2 FYNNEI. Trimming at V came to 6 bases and at J to 7 bases, leaving 6 bases not matched to a gene. The CDR3 DNA reads as TGTGCCAGCAGGGCGACAGGGGGCGCGAACACCATATATTTT. Translating it yields CASRATGGANTIYF.

The chain links TRBV27 to TRBJ2-7; 12 positions match TRBD2. Looked up from germline, CDR1 is MNHEY and CDR2 is SMNVEV (reference sequence). The CDR3 is made up of 14 amino acids. J was trimmed by 5 bases and V by 6 bases; bases with no gene match: 5. The CDR3 DNA follows: TGTGCCAGCAGGCTAGCGGGAGGGCCCGACGAGCAGTACTTC. It is translated as CASRLAGGPDEQYF.

This clone has just a few counts. The V and J genes are TRBV7-2 and TRBJ2-1, with 9 bases that match TRBD2. The V and J ends lost 2 bases and 9 bases, in that order; junction bases with no gene match: 5. Germline values: CDR1 SGHTA, CDR2 FQGNSA. The CDR3 extends over 14 amino acids. The DNA of the CDR3 is TGTGCCAGCAGCTTATCACTAGCGGGCGGTGAGCAGTTCTTC. Protein: CASSLSLAGGEQFF. The full variable domain, in which reference TRBV7-2 and TRBJ2-1 provide the parts outside the CDR3, is GAGVSQSPSNKVTEKGKDVELRCDPISGHTALYWYRQSLGQGLEFLIYFQGNSAPDKSGLPSDRFSAERTGGSVSTLTIQRTQQEDSAVYLCASSLSLAGGEQFFGPGTRLTVL.

This sequence joins TRBV2 and TRBJ1-4; the match to TRBD1 covers 9 bases. The germline CDR1 and CDR2 sequences are SNHLY and FYNNEI. This CDR3 spans 16 amino acids. The ends lost 2 bases at V and 8 bases at J; junction bases unmatched: 9. The DNA of the CDR3 is TGTGCCAGCAGTGAATGGGGGGGGACAGGGTTGGAAAAACTGTTTTTT. Its translation: CASSEWGGTGLEKLFF.

The chain combines TRBV19 with TRBJ1-1; TRBD1 matches 9 bases. This CDR3 has 16 amino acids. From germline, CDR1 is LNHDA and CDR2 SQIVND (reference sequence). V shed 0 bases, J shed 2 bases, and the junction held 4 bases outside the gene matches. Written as DNA, the CDR3 is TGTGCCAGTAGTATAGATGGGACAGGGCTTAACACTGAAGCTTTCTTT. It translates to CASSIDGTGLNTEAFF. Full variable domain (outside the CDR3, taken from reference TRBV19 and TRBJ1-1): DGGITQSPKYLFRKEGQNVTLSCEQNLNHDAMYWYRQDPGQGLRLIYYSQIVNDFQKGDIAEGYSVSREKKESFPLTVTSAQKNPTAFYLCASSIDGTGLNTEAFFGQGTRLTVV.

This chain links TRBV5-1 with TRBJ2-2, with 7 bases fitting TRBD1. The CDR3 length is 16 residues. With 1 base clipped from V and 1 base from J, the junction kept 4 bases outside the gene matches. CDR1 is SGHRS, CDR2 YFSETQ, per germline. The CDR3 DNA sequence: TGCGCCAGCAGCTTGTTTGGGGACAGGAACACCGGGGAGCTGTTTTTT. It codes for CASSLFGDRNTGELFF.

The chain uses TRBV18 and TRBJ2-7; 11 bases agree with TRBD2. Germline CDR1 and CDR2: KGHSH and LQKENI. This CDR3 has 17 residues. The V and J ends lost 3 bases and 3 bases, in that order; junction bases with no gene match: 10. As DNA, the CDR3 is TGTGCCAGCTCACCGTCGAGCGTAGCGGGAGGGCTCTACGAGCAGTACTTC. Protein: CASSPSSVAGGLYEQYF.

The rearrangement uses TRBV28 and TRBJ2-2, with D possibly being TRBD1 (5 bases). This CDR3 comprises 15 residues. V lost 2 bases and J lost 10, with 17 bases in between. In germline, CDR1 is MDHEN, CDR2 SYDVKM. Here the CDR3 reads CASSLPGLQGMELFF. The CDR3 region has the DNA TGTGCCAGCAGTTTACCCGGGTTGCAGGGTATGGAGCTGTTTTTT. Full variable domain (remainder filled in from reference TRBV28 and TRBJ2-2): DVKVTQSSRYLVKRTGEKVFLECVQDMDHENMFWYRQDPGLGLRLIYFSYDVKMKEKGDIPEGYSVSREKKERFSLILESASTNQTSMYLCASSLPGLQGMELFFGEGSRLTVL.

This clone was counted once. J is TRBJ2-3 and V is TRBV2; TRBD2 matches 7 bases. The ends lost 4 bases at V and 2 bases at J; junction bases unmatched: 6. Germline loops: CDR1 SNHLY, CDR2 FYNNEI. The CDR3 extends over 15 amino acids. As DNA, the CDR3 is TGTGCCAGCAGTGTTTCAGCGGGGTACACAGATACGCAGTATTTT. Its translation: CASSVSAGYTDTQYF.

This clone was detected only once. The genes are TRBV28 and TRBJ2-2; 10 bases line up with TRBD2. The CDR3 spans 17 residues. The ends lost 2 bases at V and 9 bases at J; junction bases unmatched: 12. Per the germline V gene, CDR1 is MDHEN and CDR2 is SYDVKM. The DNA of the CDR3 is TGTGCCAGCAGTTTACATTCTAGCGGGAGCCCACCCCGGGAGCTGTTTTTT. Residues: CASSLHSSGSPPRELFF.

This chain links TRBV12-3 or TRBV12-4 with TRBJ2-1, with unresolved D. The length of the CDR3 is 12 residues. Trimming removed 5 bases from V and 4 bases from J, with 6 bases in between. DNA for the CDR3: TGTGCCAGCAGTAGGAGTTACAATGAGCAGTTCTTC. Its translation: CASSRSYNEQFF.